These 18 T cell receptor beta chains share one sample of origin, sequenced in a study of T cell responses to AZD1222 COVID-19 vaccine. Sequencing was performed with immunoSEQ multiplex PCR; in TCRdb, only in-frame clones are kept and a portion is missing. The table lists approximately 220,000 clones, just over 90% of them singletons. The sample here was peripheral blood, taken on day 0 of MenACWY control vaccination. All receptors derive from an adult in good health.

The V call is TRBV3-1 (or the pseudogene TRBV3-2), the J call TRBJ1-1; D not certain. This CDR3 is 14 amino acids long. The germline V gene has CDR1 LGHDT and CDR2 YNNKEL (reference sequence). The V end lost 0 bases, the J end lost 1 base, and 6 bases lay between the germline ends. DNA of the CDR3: TGTGCCAGCAGCCAAGAAACCGCGAACACTGAAGCTTTCTTT. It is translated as CASSQETANTEAFF.

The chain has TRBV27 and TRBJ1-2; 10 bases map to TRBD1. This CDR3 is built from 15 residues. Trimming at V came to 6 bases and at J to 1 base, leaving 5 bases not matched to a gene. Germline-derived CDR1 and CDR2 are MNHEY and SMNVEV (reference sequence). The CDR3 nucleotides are TGTGCCAGCAGACAAAGGACAGGGGGTAACTATGGCTACACCTTC. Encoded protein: CASRQRTGGNYGYTF.

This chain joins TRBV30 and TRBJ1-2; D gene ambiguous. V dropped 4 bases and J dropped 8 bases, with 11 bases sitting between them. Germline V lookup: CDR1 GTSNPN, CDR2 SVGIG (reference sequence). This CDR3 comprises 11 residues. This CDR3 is CAWKRVEGYTF. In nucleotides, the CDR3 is TGTGCCTGGAAACGTGTTGAGGGCTACACCTTC.

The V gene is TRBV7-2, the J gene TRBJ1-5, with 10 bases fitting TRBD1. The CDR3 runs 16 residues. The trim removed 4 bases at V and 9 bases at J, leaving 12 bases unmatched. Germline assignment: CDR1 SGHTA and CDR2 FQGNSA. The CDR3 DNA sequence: TGTGCCAGCAGCTCAGGGACAGGGGCCCGCGTCGGGCCCCAGCATTTT. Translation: CASSSGTGARVGPQHF.

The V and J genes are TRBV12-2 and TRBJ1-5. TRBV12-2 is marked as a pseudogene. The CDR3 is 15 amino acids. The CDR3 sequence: CASRLRRSLNQPQHF. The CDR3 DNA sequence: TGTGCAAGTCGCCTCAGGCGGAGCCTCAATCAGCCCCAGCATTTT.

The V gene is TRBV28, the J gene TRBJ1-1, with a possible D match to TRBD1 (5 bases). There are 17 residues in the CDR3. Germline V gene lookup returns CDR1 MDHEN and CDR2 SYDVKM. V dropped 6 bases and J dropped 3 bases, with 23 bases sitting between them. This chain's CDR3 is CASSLSQRGPGYTEAFF. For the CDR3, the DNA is TGTGCCAGCAGCTTGTCCCAGCGGGGCCCGGGGTACACTGAAGCTTTCTTT.

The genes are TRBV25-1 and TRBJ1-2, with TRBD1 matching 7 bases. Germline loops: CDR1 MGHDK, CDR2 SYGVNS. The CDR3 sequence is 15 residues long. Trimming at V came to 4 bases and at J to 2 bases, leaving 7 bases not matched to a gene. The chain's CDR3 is CASSGNRGFNYGYTF. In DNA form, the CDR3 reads TGTGCCAGCAGTGGAAACAGGGGCTTCAACTATGGCTACACCTTC.

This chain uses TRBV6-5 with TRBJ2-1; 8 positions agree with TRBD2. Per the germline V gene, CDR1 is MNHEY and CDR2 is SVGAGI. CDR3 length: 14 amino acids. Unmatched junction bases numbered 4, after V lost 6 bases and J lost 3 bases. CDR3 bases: TGTGCCAGCAGAGGGACTAGTCGCTACAATGAGCAGTTCTTC. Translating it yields CASRGTSRYNEQFF.

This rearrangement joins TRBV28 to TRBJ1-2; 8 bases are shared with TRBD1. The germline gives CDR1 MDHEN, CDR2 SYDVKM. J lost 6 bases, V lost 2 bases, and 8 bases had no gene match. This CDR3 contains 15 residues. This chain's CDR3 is CASSLVDREGDGYTF. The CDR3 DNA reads TGTGCCAGCAGTTTAGTGGACAGGGAGGGAGATGGCTACACCTTC.

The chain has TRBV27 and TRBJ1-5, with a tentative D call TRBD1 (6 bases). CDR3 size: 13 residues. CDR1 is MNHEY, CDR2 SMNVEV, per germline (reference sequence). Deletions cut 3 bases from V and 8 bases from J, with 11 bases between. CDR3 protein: CASSFGGWEPQHF. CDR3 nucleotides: TGTGCCAGCAGTTTTGGGGGCTGGGAGCCCCAGCATTTT.

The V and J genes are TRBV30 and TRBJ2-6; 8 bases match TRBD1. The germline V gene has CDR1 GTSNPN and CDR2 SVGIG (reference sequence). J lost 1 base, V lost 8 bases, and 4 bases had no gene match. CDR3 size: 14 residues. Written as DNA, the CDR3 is TGTGCCGGTAGACAGGGGTCTGGGGCCAACGTCCTGACTTTC. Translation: CAGRQGSGANVLTF. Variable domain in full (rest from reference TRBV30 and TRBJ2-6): SQTIHQWPATLVQPVGSPLSLECTVEGTSNPNLYWYRQAAGRGLQLLFYSVGIGQISSEVPQNLSASRPQDRQFILSSKKLLLSDSGFYLCAGRQGSGANVLTFGAGSRLTVL.

The CDR3 sequence: CASSSDNEQFF. In nucleotides, the CDR3 is TGTGCCAGCAGCTCGGATAATGAGCAGTTCTTC. The V call is TRBV7-3, the J call TRBJ2-1; D is undetermined. The ends were cut back, 4 bases at V and 7 bases at J, with 5 bases in the middle. The CDR3 totals 11 residues. The germline gives CDR1 SGHTA, CDR2 FQGTGA. Using reference TRBV7-3 and TRBJ2-1 for the parts outside the CDR3, the full variable domain is GAGVSQTPSNKVTEKGKYVELRCDPISGHTALYWYRQSLGQGPEFLIYFQGTGAADDSGLPNDRFFAVRPEGSVSTLKIQRTERGDSAVYLCASSSDNEQFFGPGTRLTVL.

CDR3 sequence (DNA): TGCGCCAGCAGCTCGGGAGGTCGGGGAACCAACACTGAAGCTTTCTTT. Encoded protein: CASSSGGRGTNTEAFF. This chain links TRBV5-1 with TRBJ1-1; no clear D. Germline lookup yields CDR1 SGHRS and CDR2 YFSETQ. The CDR3 spans 16 residues. The V gene lost 3 bases and the J gene lost 2 bases, with 17 bases spanning the gap.

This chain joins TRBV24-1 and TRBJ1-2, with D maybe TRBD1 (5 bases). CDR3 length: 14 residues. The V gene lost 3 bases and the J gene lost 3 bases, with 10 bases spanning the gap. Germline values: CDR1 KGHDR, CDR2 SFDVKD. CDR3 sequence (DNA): TGTGCCACCAGTGATCGGGGACTGGACTATGGCTACACCTTC. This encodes CATSDRGLDYGYTF.

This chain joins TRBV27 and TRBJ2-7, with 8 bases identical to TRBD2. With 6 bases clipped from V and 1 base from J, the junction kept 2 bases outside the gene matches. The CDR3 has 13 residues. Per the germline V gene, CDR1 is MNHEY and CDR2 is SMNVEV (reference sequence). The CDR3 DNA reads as TGTGCCAGCAGCCAGCGGGAGTCCTACGAGCAGTACTTC. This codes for CASSQRESYEQYF.

The CDR3 DNA reads TGTGCCTGGAGTGGGTCTGGCAGGCCCTACACCTTC. Amino acid sequence: CAWSGSGRPYTF. The rearrangement uses TRBV30 and TRBJ1-2; no firm D call. CDR1 is GTSNPN and CDR2 is SVGIG in the germline V gene (reference sequence). Deletions cut 1 base from V and 10 bases from J, with 13 bases between. The CDR3 runs to 12 residues.

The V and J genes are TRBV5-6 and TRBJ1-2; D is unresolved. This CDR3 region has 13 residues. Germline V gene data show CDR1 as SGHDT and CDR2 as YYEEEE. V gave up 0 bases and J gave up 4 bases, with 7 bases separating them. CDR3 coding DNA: TGTGCCAGCAGCTTGGGCGGATTCTATGGCTACACCTTC. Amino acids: CASSLGGFYGYTF.

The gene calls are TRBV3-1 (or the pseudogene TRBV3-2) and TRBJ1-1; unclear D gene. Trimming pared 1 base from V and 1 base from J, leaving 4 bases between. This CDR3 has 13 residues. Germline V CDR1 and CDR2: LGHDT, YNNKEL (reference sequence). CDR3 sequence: CASSQGQNTEAFF. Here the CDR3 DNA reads TGTGCCAGCAGCCAAGGACAGAACACTGAAGCTTTCTTT.